This T cell receptor (beta chain) derives from a study of cytomegalovirus exposure and HLA in healthy donors (dated by TCRdb to 2016 to 2017). A note on the overall study: An earlier analysis of more than 550 of the donors reported about 260 Gb of sequence data and 117 million unique TCR beta sequences obtained from approximately 180 million T cells. Roughly 300 gigabases of sequencing data and tens of millions of unique TCR sequences were included in an early release covering around 650 HLA-typed donors. Among the roughly 370 genotyped donors, around 81% belonged to the genetic ancestry cluster associated with self-reported Caucasian donors. The study aimed to test whether cataloging public T cell receptors could reveal signatures of past pathogen exposure. The study used immunosequencing to profile the T cell repertoires of hundreds of subjects and linked those repertoires to cytomegalovirus serostatus. A separate validation cohort of approximately 130 different subjects was used in addition to the roughly 620-subject first cohort. To predict cytomegalovirus infection status, the study brought together high-throughput TCR immunosequencing, statistical association of individual TCRs with disease status, and machine learning. To study patterns of TCR occurrence, a later analysis re-analyzed previously published TCR beta repertoires from hundreds of donors and added high-resolution HLA genotyping. The later analysis used no new phenotypic data to find candidate immune exposures, relying instead on TCR beta sequences and their occurrence across donors. An earlier analysis of 587 of the donors used high-throughput TCR beta sequencing to judge whether each TCR beta V gene segment behaved as functional or pseudogenic. Donor age, sex, ethnicity and CMV serostatus were collected together with the repertoire data. A later genetic analysis used genome-wide SNP genotypes for 398 of the 666 donors, treating that subset as a discovery cohort. All discovery cohort repertoires had been generated using a single sequencing platform. HLA typing covered class I and class II loci at four-digit resolution. The number of typed donors differed by locus: roughly 620-630 for A, B, C, DRB1 and DQB1; roughly 510 for DQA1; over 600 for DPA1; and 400 to 480 for DPB1. Because of strong linkage in the cohort, five DR-DQ haplotypes were treated as single units for association and clustering. Across 300 to 500 genotyped donors of the cohort, an average of about 250,000 unique TCR beta nucleotide sequences per donor were sequenced, and 15% to 20% of those sequences were non-productive. Results and caveats for the whole study, not just this receptor: In a later analysis, some 17,000 TCR beta sequences were associated with specific HLA alleles at a false discovery rate of 0.05. HLA typing was unavailable for some donors at each locus, so association tests used only the typed subset. In a later genetic analysis, a missense DCLRE1C variant was associated with V-gene and J-gene trimming of TCR beta chains, and the association was replicated in an independent cohort. The study listed 150 to 200 TCR beta chains as associated with cytomegalovirus. A further reported finding was that TCR beta sequences accurately predicted the HLA-A and HLA-B alleles for most subjects in the first cohort. While some public TCRs were present in many individuals, most TCR sequences turned up only very rarely across donors. In both the original and validation cohorts, the classifier was reported to diagnose cytomegalovirus status with high specificity and sensitivity. Only TCR beta chains were sequenced in this cohort, and the absence of alpha or paired-chain data limited detectable features. For the cohort, immune exposure information was limited to CMV serostatus. A later genetic analysis reported fewer N-insertions in productive TCRs among donors in an Asian-associated ancestry cluster than the approximately 670-donor mean. Presence/absence analyses assumed roughly uniform sequencing depth across donors, an assumption that may not hold. Correlated functional status among segregating V segments might be attributable to linkage disequilibrium, but an unknown experimental factor could not be ruled out. The earlier analysis of approximately 540 of the donors excluded seventeen rarely observed V segments, including chromosome 9 orphons, because counts were too low. A cluster of highly shared sequence variants was judged likely to be a technical artifact of the sequencing pipeline. According to the authors, the approach could potentially be generalized to other disease states and immunological phenotypes. Several of the top co-occurrence clusters appeared to be linked to parvovirus B19, influenza, CMV and Epstein-Barr virus, according to a later analysis. In a later analysis, most CMV-associated TCR beta chains were found to appear HLA-restricted, with HLA associations seemingly driven largely by CMV exposure. In a later analysis, the rate of TCR association differed among HLA loci, with DRB1 alleles having the most associated TCRs and HLA-C alleles having the fewest. Because the 87-base-pair reads could not distinguish some IMGT-functional V segments, including TRBV6-2 and TRBV6-3, those segments were excluded. A later analysis found that HLA-associated TCR beta chains were more clonally expanded and had lower generation probabilities than equally common non-associated chains. In an earlier analysis of some 500 of the donors, most TCR beta V segments appeared in productive rearrangements about 87% or about 30% of the time, broadly matching IMGT annotations. A few of the identified cytomegalovirus-associated TCR beta chains were confirmed in vitro to be specific for cytomegalovirus antigens. When HLA alleles, especially DR and DQ, strongly co-occurred, attributing TCR associations to individual alleles was difficult.

As to this clone: No antigen is known for it. No much larger clonotype is one base removed from it; base qualities were not supplied.

The library was prepared using the immunoSEQ multiplex PCR assay. For the multiplex PCR, a mixture combining 60 forward primers for TCR Vbeta segments and 13 reverse primers for TCR Jbeta segments was used. The CDR3 region of rearranged TCR beta genes was amplified from genomic DNA with a multiplex PCR assay. The amplified TCR beta libraries were sequenced on the Illumina HiSeq System as 87-base-pair reads. The published analysis was carried out like this. In a later analysis, tens of millions of unique TCR beta chains were counted across the approximately 640 repertoires, and about 9.9 million of these chains were shared by at least two donors. Raw reads were error-corrected and collapsed into unique sequences by a nearest-neighbor algorithm in which closely related sequences were merged to remove PCR and sequencing errors. CDR3 sequences were aligned to IMGT reference sequences to assign V, D and J gene segments. For a sequence to be retained, a match of at least six nucleotides was required to both a V gene segment and a J gene segment. A rearrangement counted as productive if the CDR3 had no stop codons and remained in frame with V and J, and every other rearrangement counted as non-productive. CDR3 was defined by IMGT convention, running from the second conserved V-encoded cysteine to the conserved J-encoded phenylalanine. In an earlier analysis of roughly 610 of the donors, sequences lacking an unambiguous match to a single V gene segment were excluded. In an earlier analysis of about 590 of the donors, a V segment was called functional when productive rearrangements were above 56.7%, and segregating when the standard deviation between donors exceeded 5%. A statistical classification framework was built to diagnose cytomegalovirus status from the catalog of TCR beta chain sequences. In a later analysis, V and J genes were assigned by comparing TCR nucleotide sequences against IMGT/GENE-DB human TR gene sequences. Using the TCRdist pipeline, a later analysis assigned CDR3 sequences along with most-parsimonious VDJ recombination scenarios. In a later analysis, every TCR beta chain was defined by the combination of its CDR3 amino acid sequence and its V-gene family, and reads without a unique V-gene family were dropped. To address suspected cross-contamination and a sequencing artifact, a later analysis removed approximately 590 highly shared, low-generation-probability nucleotide sequences. A later analysis calculated a clonal expansion index for each public chain from normalized within-repertoire ranks of inferred template counts. Generation probabilities in a later analysis came from a VDJ recombination model fitted to out-of-frame rearrangements, and those results were checked against IGoR. Hypergeometric tests were used in a later analysis to score TCR-TCR, TCR-HLA and TCR-CMV co-occurrence, with a repertoire-size bias correction applied to the TCR pairs. In a later analysis, false discovery rates were estimated by permuting HLA or CMV assignments 20 times. A later analysis grouped co-occurring TCRs with DBSCAN, adding TCRdist sequence similarity when clustering within HLA-allele-positive subsets. Repertoires with fewer than 30,000 or more than 120,000 public chains, plus five repertoires with anomalous nucleotide sharing, were excluded from co-occurrence clustering. TCRdb's version of the immuneACCESS table is confined to in-frame rearrangements and falls short of the full clone set. An unresolved V gene accounts for under half of the shortfall where checked; the remainder is of unknown origin. Clone size and V and J calls were adopted from that table, with D and trimming inferred from the DNA. The sample profile shows 100,000 to 150,000 clones; 10% to 13% of them were found once. The biggest ten clones account for 4.5% to 5% of the sample.

V sheds 3 bases and J sheds 1 base, leaving 9 bases between their ends. The germline V gene provides CDR1 SGHNT and CDR2 YENEEA. The cysteine opens and the phenylalanine closes a CDR3 of 14 amino acids. Of the read, only the CDR3 DNA is kept; its 42 bases are in frame from base 1. In total, approximately 610 healthy bone marrow donors made up the cohort. Cohort members were all nominally healthy when sampled, although unrecorded immune exposures were likely present. The donor tested CMV seropositive and was one of the 289 seropositive cohort members. Each donor provided a peripheral blood sample, and peripheral blood mononuclear cells were used for TCR beta sequencing. The Qiagen DNeasy Blood Extraction Kit was used to extract genomic DNA from the blood cell samples.

Sequencing was done on a sample of PBMCs. Recombination joined TRBV11-3 with TRBJ1-1; no D segment can be confidently identified. The receptor's source is a woman aged 18-30 years in good health and CMV-seropositive. Here the CDR3 is given as CASSFSGQNTEAFF. The nucleotide sequence is given as TGTGCCAGCAGCTTTTCAGGCCAGAACACTGAAGCTTTCTTT.